The 14 T cell receptor beta chains below come from one sample, sequenced in a study of memory B cells and T cells in multiple sclerosis. Produced via immunoSEQ multiplex PCR; TCRdb's table is partial and in-frame only. The sample has 12,000 to 15,000 clones, roughly three quarters seen once; the top ten hold around 2.3%. The sample was memory (CD45RO+) CD4+ T cells from blood. The origin of the receptors is a human donor with multiple sclerosis.

The sample holds a few counts of this clone. V gene TRBV7-2 combines with J gene TRBJ2-7; TRBD2 matches 7 bases. CDR1 is SGHTA and CDR2 is FQGNSA in the germline V gene. V gave up 2 bases and J gave up 2 bases; unmatched junction bases: 6. The CDR3 has 15 residues. The CDR3 nucleotides read TGTGCCAGCAGCTTACTGGCTAGCGGACCCTACGAGCAGTACTTC. It codes for CASSLLASGPYEQYF.

The chain joins TRBV9 to TRBJ2-7; 11 bases line up with TRBD2. This CDR3 comprises 14 residues. CDR1 SGDLS and CDR2 YYNGEE come from the germline V gene. The V gene end was trimmed by 4 bases and the J gene end by 7 bases; junction bases not matched to a gene: 7. In DNA form, the CDR3 reads TGTGCCAGCAGCCGACTAGCGGGGCAGGGAGAGCAGTACTTC. Amino acids: CASSRLAGQGEQYF.

The chain recombines TRBV5-1 with TRBJ1-1, with TRBD1 matching 9 bases. The CDR3 is 14 residues long. The J segment lost 11 bases and the V segment lost 0 bases, leaving 8 bases of the junction unmatched. The germline V gene has CDR1 SGHRS and CDR2 YFSETQ. The CDR3 reads CASSLAGLGQGAFF. CDR3 nucleotide sequence: TGCGCCAGCAGCTTGGCGGGTTTGGGACAGGGCGCTTTCTTT.

J is TRBJ2-3 and V is TRBV25-1, with 11 bases that match TRBD2. Germline CDR1 is MGHDK and CDR2 is SYGVNS. This CDR3 contains 17 residues. V was clipped by 2 bases and J by 4 bases; unmatched bases: 8. CDR3 DNA: TGTGCCAGCAGTGAAGGATTAGCGGGAGGGGGATCAGATACGCAGTATTTT. It translates to CASSEGLAGGGSDTQYF.

The V call is TRBV6-1, the J call TRBJ1-5; unclear D gene. Germline assignment: CDR1 MNHNS and CDR2 SASEGT. The CDR3 consists of 13 residues. Trimming left V 6 bases short and J 5 bases short, with 11 bases between. The CDR3 bases are TGTGCCAGCAGCGAGACTTGGGATCAGCCCCAGCATTTT. Residues: CASSETWDQPQHF.

This clone turned up a few times. The chain employs TRBV5-4 and TRBJ1-5; tentatively, D is TRBD1 (6 bases). CDR3 length: 15 amino acids. V dropped 0 bases and J dropped 1 base, with 8 bases sitting between them. Germline CDR1 and CDR2: SGHNT and YYREEE (reference sequence). CDR3 amino acids: CASSLGQGSNQPQHF. The CDR3 DNA reads TGTGCCAGCAGCTTGGGGCAGGGGAGCAATCAGCCCCAGCATTTT.

This clone occurred a few times. This sample also contains other DNA sequences that code for the same CDR3. The genes are TRBV5-1 and TRBJ1-2, with 7 positions matching TRBD1. From germline, CDR1 is SGHRS and CDR2 YFSETQ. V shed 3 bases, J shed 4 bases, and the junction held 6 bases outside the gene matches. This CDR3 has 14 amino acids. The CDR3 here is CASSSDRVAYGYTF. The CDR3, as DNA: TGCGCCAGCAGCTCCGACAGGGTGGCCTATGGCTACACCTTC.

The chain links TRBV7-2 to TRBJ2-7; 13 positions agree with TRBD2. The ends lost 5 bases at V and 6 bases at J; junction bases unmatched: 4. The CDR3 loop spans 14 amino acids. Germline-derived CDR1 and CDR2 are SGHTA and FQGNSA. This CDR3 is CASSPTSGRVEQYF. The CDR3 DNA reads TGTGCCAGCAGCCCAACTAGCGGGAGGGTCGAGCAGTACTTC.

The count of this clone is one. The chain couples TRBV6-5 to TRBJ1-5, with a weak D call TRBD1 (6 bases). V lost 6 bases to trimming and J lost 2 bases, with 11 bases between them. The CDR3 length is 14 residues. The germline V gene has CDR1 MNHEY and CDR2 SVGAGI. CDR3 in amino acids: CASSPQGGNQPQHF. For the CDR3, the DNA is TGTGCCAGCAGCCCACAGGGTGGCAATCAGCCCCAGCATTTT.

The chain couples TRBV30 to TRBJ1-1; no clear D. The ends were cut back, 2 bases at V and 3 bases at J, with 7 bases in the middle. Germline values: CDR1 GTSNPN, CDR2 SVGIG (reference sequence). The CDR3 is 12 residues long. This chain's CDR3 is CAWSPVYTEAFF. CDR3 coding DNA: TGTGCCTGGAGTCCAGTATACACTGAAGCTTTCTTT.

The chain combines TRBV2 with TRBJ2-1, with a tentative D call TRBD2 (5 bases). Germline V gene data show CDR1 as SNHLY and CDR2 as FYNNEI. V lost 7 bases and J lost 7, with 20 bases in between. The CDR3 totals 15 residues. This chain's CDR3 is CASNQRGSVLNEQFF. CDR3 sequence (DNA): TGTGCCAGCAACCAGAGAGGGTCTGTTCTAAATGAGCAGTTCTTC.

The CDR3 reads CASSQDVAGWYEQYF. In nucleotides, the CDR3 is TGCGCCAGCAGCCAAGACGTAGCGGGATGGTACGAGCAGTACTTC. The V gene is TRBV4-1, the J gene TRBJ2-7; 8 bases line up with TRBD2. This CDR3 has 15 amino acids. V shed 0 bases, J shed 4 bases, and the junction held 5 bases outside the gene matches. The germline V gene has CDR1 MGHRA and CDR2 YSYEKL.

The chain has TRBV5-1 and TRBJ1-3, with D unclear. CDR1 and CDR2 (germline): SGHRS, YFSETQ. The V end lost 3 bases, the J end lost 2 bases, and 9 bases lay between the germline ends. The CDR3 totals 14 residues. CDR3 DNA sequence: TGCGCCAGCAGCTCGGGTTCCGCTGGAAACACCATATATTTT. It codes for CASSSGSAGNTIYF.

V and J are TRBV2 and TRBJ1-2, with 9 bases that match TRBD1. Germline CDR1 and CDR2: SNHLY and FYNNEI. The junction had 13 bases not matched to a gene; V was cut back by 6 bases and J by 8 bases. The CDR3 is 15 residues long. The CDR3 reads CASRPTGTGSQGYTF. The CDR3 coding sequence is TGTGCCAGCAGGCCCACCGGGACAGGGTCCCAGGGCTACACCTTC.